The next 24 T cell receptor beta chains were all read from a single sample in a study of blood T cell repertoires in COVID-19. The repertoire was sequenced with immunoSEQ multiplex PCR; TCRdb's copy has only in-frame clones and lacks some. The sample includes roughly 240,000 clones, around four fifths of them seen just once. Sequencing used peripheral blood. These receptors were obtained from a woman of 80 years or more with acute or convalescent COVID-19.

A single count supports this clone. This chain uses TRBV4-1 with TRBJ1-2; the match to TRBD1 covers 9 bases. This CDR3 comprises 15 residues. Trimming cost V 2 bases and J 4 bases; bases outside gene matches: 5. From germline, CDR1 is MGHRA and CDR2 YSYEKL. The CDR3: CASSQYSTGGYGYTF. CDR3 bases: TGCGCCAGCAGCCAATATTCGACAGGGGGCTATGGCTACACCTTC.

The chain employs TRBV27 and TRBJ2-7; D may be TRBD2 (5 bases). This CDR3 contains 14 residues. V was shortened by 4 bases and J by 7 bases, with 17 bases between the two germline ends. Germline V gene sequence: CDR1 MNHEY, CDR2 SMNVEV (reference sequence). The CDR3 sequence is CASSSGERRYEQYF. The CDR3 DNA reads as TGTGCCAGCAGTTCTGGGGAACGGAGGTATGAGCAGTACTTC.

The chain combines TRBV5-4 with TRBJ2-2; no definite D call. V dropped 1 base and J dropped 7 bases, with 5 bases sitting between them. The germline V gene has CDR1 SGHNT and CDR2 YYREEE (reference sequence). CDR3 length: 12 residues. This chain's CDR3 is CASSLRVGELFF. CDR3 nucleotides: TGTGCCAGCAGCTTGCGGGTCGGGGAGCTGTTTTTT.

The chain joins TRBV7-2 to TRBJ2-1, with 11 bases identical to TRBD2. With V trimmed by 4 bases and J by 7 bases, 12 bases remained unmatched. Germline V CDR1 and CDR2: SGHTA, FQGNSA. The CDR3 has 17 amino acids. This CDR3 reads CASSWMASGGIGNEQFF. The DNA for the CDR3 is TGTGCCAGCAGCTGGATGGCTAGCGGGGGGATAGGTAATGAGCAGTTCTTC.

The CDR3 here is CASVQSSSNYGYTF. The CDR3 DNA reads as TGTGCCAGCGTACAGAGTTCCTCTAACTATGGCTACACCTTC. This sequence joins TRBV2 and TRBJ1-2, with D hard to call. Per the germline V gene, CDR1 is SNHLY and CDR2 is FYNNEI. V was cut by 8 bases and J by 0 bases, with 13 bases left in between. CDR3 size: 14 residues.

The V and J genes are TRBV12-5 and TRBJ1-3, with D possibly being TRBD1 (5 bases). Germline lookup yields CDR1 LGHNT and CDR2 FRNRAP. CDR3 length: 14 amino acids. The germline V and J ends were trimmed by 1 base and 4 bases, with 8 bases remaining between them. CDR3 sequence reads: CASGLAGSGNTIYF. CDR3 sequence (DNA): TGTGCTAGTGGTTTGGCAGGGTCCGGAAACACCATATATTTT.

The V gene is TRBV19, the J gene TRBJ1-1, with D perhaps TRBD1 (5 bases). Deletions cut 5 bases from V and 0 bases from J, with 13 bases between. The CDR3 contains 15 residues. Germline CDR1 and CDR2: LNHDA and SQIVND (reference sequence). The CDR3 DNA follows: TGTGCCAGTAGTTCACAGACAGACATGAACACTGAAGCTTTCTTT. Protein sequence: CASSSQTDMNTEAFF.

This clone was observed a handful of times. V usage is TRBV12-3 or TRBV12-4 and J usage is TRBJ1-2, with D maybe TRBD1 (5 bases). V was trimmed by 6 bases and J by 0 bases, leaving 8 bases between them. This CDR3 comprises 13 residues. This CDR3 reads CASRKTANYGYTF. The DNA for the CDR3 is TGTGCCAGCAGGAAGACAGCTAACTATGGCTACACCTTC.

This clone occurred a few times. The chain combines TRBV12-3 or TRBV12-4 with TRBJ2-1, with D tentatively TRBD2 (6 bases). The CDR3 covers 13 residues. The V end lost 5 bases, the J end lost 7 bases, and 12 bases lay between the germline ends. CDR3 residues: CASSRRLENEQFF. CDR3 DNA: TGTGCCAGCAGTCGAAGACTAGAGAATGAGCAGTTCTTC.

CDR3 in amino acids: CASSETERMAEAFF. In nucleotides, the CDR3 is TGCGCCAGCAGCGAAACAGAGAGAATGGCTGAAGCTTTCTTT. The chain has TRBV4-3 and TRBJ1-1, with D hard to call. CDR3 length: 14 amino acids. V lost 5 bases, J lost 6 bases, and 16 bases lay in between. Germline V gene sequence: CDR1 LGHNA, CDR2 YSLEER.

The chain recombines TRBV19 with TRBJ1-1, with 10 bases aligning to TRBD1. The junction had 5 bases not matched to a gene; V was cut back by 2 bases and J by 8 bases. This CDR3 is built from 14 residues. From germline, CDR1 is LNHDA and CDR2 SQIVND (reference sequence). The CDR3 bases are TGTGCCAGTAGTATACCCGACAGGGGGCACGAAGCTTTCTTT. This sequence encodes CASSIPDRGHEAFF.

This sequence joins TRBV7-2 and TRBJ1-2; 11 bases map to TRBD1. The germline V gene encodes CDR1 SGHTA and CDR2 FQGNSA. Germline trimming cut 9 bases from V and 6 bases from J; bases unmatched to any gene: 3. The CDR3 loop spans 12 amino acids. The CDR3: CARGQGANGYTF. The CDR3 DNA sequence: TGTGCCAGAGGACAGGGGGCAAATGGCTACACCTTC.

About this clone itself: This specimen includes other DNA sequences encoding the same CDR3. The chain has TRBV7-2 and TRBJ2-7; no definite D call. V was cut by 1 base and J by 0 bases, with 7 bases left in between. Germline CDR1 SGHTA, CDR2 FQGNSA. This CDR3 is built from 14 residues. Here the CDR3 DNA reads TGTGCCAGCAGCTTAGGTAGGAGCTCCTACGAGCAGTACTTC. It codes for CASSLGRSSYEQYF. The entire variable domain, with the rest obtained from reference TRBV7-2 and TRBJ2-7, is as follows: GAGVSQSPSNKVTEKGKDVELRCDPISGHTALYWYRQSLGQGLEFLIYFQGNSAPDKSGLPSDRFSAERTGGSVSTLTIQRTQQEDSAVYLCASSLGRSSYEQYFGPGTRLTVT.

The rearrangement uses TRBV24-1 and TRBJ2-7, with 8 bases lining up with TRBD1. V was clipped by 4 bases and J by 4 bases; unmatched bases: 17. Germline CDR1 KGHDR, CDR2 SFDVKD. This CDR3 has 18 residues. CDR3 residues: CATSDRNDMTGAPYEQYF. The CDR3 region has the DNA TGTGCCACCAGTGACAGAAACGATATGACAGGGGCCCCTTACGAGCAGTACTTC.

This clone was picked up one time. The chain has TRBV6-5 and TRBJ1-5, with D tentatively TRBD1 (5 bases). Germline V lookup: CDR1 MNHEY, CDR2 SVGAGI. Deletions cut 6 bases from V and 5 bases from J, with 11 bases between. This CDR3 spans 13 amino acids. This CDR3 reads CASSKTEDQPQHF. CDR3 nucleotide sequence: TGTGCCAGCAGCAAGACAGAAGATCAGCCCCAGCATTTT.

This clone turned up a few times. V gene TRBV9 combines with J gene TRBJ2-7; a possible D gene is TRBD1 (6 bases). Trimming took off 0 bases at V and 5 bases at J, with 12 bases between the two ends. Germline values: CDR1 SGDLS, CDR2 YYNGEE. The CDR3 has 14 residues. The CDR3 DNA follows: TGTGCCAGCAGCGTAGCGTACCGGACAGACGAGCAGTACTTC. Amino acid sequence: CASSVAYRTDEQYF.

Note on this clone: The same CDR3 can be traced to other DNA sequences in this sample. The chain has TRBV28 and TRBJ2-5; 12 bases map to TRBD2. Germline trimming cut 8 bases from V and 2 bases from J; bases unmatched to any gene: 0. The CDR3 consists of 13 residues. Germline CDR1 and CDR2: MDHEN and SYDVKM. The DNA of the CDR3 is TGTGCCAGCCTAGCGGGAGGGCAAGAGACCCAGTACTTC. Translated, it gives CASLAGGQETQYF.

The chain is built from TRBV7-2 and TRBJ2-3; 7 bases are a match to TRBD1. Germline loops: CDR1 SGHTA, CDR2 FQGNSA. The CDR3 is made up of 14 amino acids. V gave up 5 bases and J gave up 1 base; unmatched junction bases: 3. Here the CDR3 DNA reads TGTGCCAGCAGCACCGGACAGGGCACAGATACGCAGTATTTT. Protein sequence: CASSTGQGTDTQYF. Supplemented by reference TRBV7-2 and TRBJ2-3, the full variable domain reads GAGVSQSPSNKVTEKGKDVELRCDPISGHTALYWYRQSLGQGLEFLIYFQGNSAPDKSGLPSDRFSAERTGGSVSTLTIQRTQQEDSAVYLCASSTGQGTDTQYFGPGTRLTVL.

This clone was counted only a few times. The chain couples TRBV4-2 to TRBJ2-2; TRBD1 might be the D (6 bases). This CDR3 has 16 residues. Germline CDR1 LGHNA, CDR2 YNFKEQ. V lost 3 bases and J lost 5, with 16 bases in between. CDR3 in amino acids: CASSQTPGQRTGELFF. CDR3 DNA: TGTGCCAGCAGCCAGACACCGGGACAAAGGACCGGGGAGCTGTTTTTT.

This clone was observed once. V usage is TRBV6-2 or TRBV6-3 and J usage is TRBJ1-2; a weak D match, TRBD1 (6 bases). Germline V gives CDR1 MNHEY, CDR2 SVGEGT. V dropped 2 bases and J dropped 8 bases, with 15 bases sitting between them. The CDR3 totals 14 residues. This chain's CDR3 is CASSYPTGTGGYTF. The CDR3 region has the DNA TGTGCCAGCAGTTACCCTACAGGGACCGGGGGCTACACCTTC.

J is TRBJ1-1 and V is TRBV10-3; perhaps TRBD1 as D (5 bases). There are 13 residues in the CDR3. Germline V gives CDR1 ENHRY, CDR2 SYGVKD. Trimming took off 8 bases at V and 6 bases at J, with 16 bases between the two ends. DNA for the CDR3: TGTGCCATCGGCCAGGGTGAAAAGGCTGAAGCTTTCTTT. Protein sequence: CAIGQGEKAEAFF.

The rearrangement uses TRBV7-6 and TRBJ2-6, with 8 bases fitting TRBD2. Trimming cost V 3 bases and J 0 bases; bases outside gene matches: 7. The germline V gene has CDR1 SGHVS and CDR2 FNYEAQ. The CDR3 consists of 18 residues. CDR3 sequence: CASSFGERGFSGANVLTF. CDR3 in DNA: TGTGCCAGCAGCTTCGGCGAGCGGGGGTTCTCTGGGGCCAACGTCCTGACTTTC.

This clone was seen a single time. The genes are TRBV6-6 and TRBJ1-1; D is undetermined. The V gene's germline CDR1 is MNHNY and CDR2 SVGAGI (reference sequence). Trimming stripped 7 bases from V and 2 bases from J, with 14 bases between. The CDR3 totals 14 residues. CDR3 bases: TGTGCCAGCACCCCCCAGTTGGCCAACACTGAAGCTTTCTTT. Amino acid sequence: CASTPQLANTEAFF.

V is TRBV18 and J is TRBJ2-3, with 10 positions matching TRBD2. There are 15 residues in the CDR3. Germline V gene sequence: CDR1 KGHSH, CDR2 LQKENI. Trimming cost V 3 bases and J 4 bases; bases outside gene matches: 4. The CDR3 sequence: CASSPGLAMADTQYF. CDR3 DNA sequence: TGTGCCAGCTCACCGGGACTAGCGATGGCAGATACGCAGTATTTT.